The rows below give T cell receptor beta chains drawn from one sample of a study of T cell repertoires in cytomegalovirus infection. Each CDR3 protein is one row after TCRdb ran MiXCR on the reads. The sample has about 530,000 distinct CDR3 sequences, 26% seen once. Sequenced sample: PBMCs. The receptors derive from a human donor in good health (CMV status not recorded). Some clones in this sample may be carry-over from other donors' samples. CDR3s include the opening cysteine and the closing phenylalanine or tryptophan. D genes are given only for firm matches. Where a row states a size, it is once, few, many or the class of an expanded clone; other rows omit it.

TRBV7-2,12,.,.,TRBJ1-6,CASSTPSFTLHF,TGTGCCAGCAGCACGCCATCGTTCACCCTCCACTTT
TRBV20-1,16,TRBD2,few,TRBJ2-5,CSAIPGRDADEETQYF,TGCAGTGCTATTCCCGGGAGGGATGCGGATGAAGAGACCCAGTACTTC
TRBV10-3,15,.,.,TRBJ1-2,CAISERELGGDGYTF,TGTGCCATCAGTGAACGCGAGCTTGGTGGTGATGGCTACACCTTC
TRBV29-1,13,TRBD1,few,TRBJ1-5,CSVEGQGNQPQHF,TGCAGCGTTGAAGGACAGGGGAATCAGCCCCAGCATTTT
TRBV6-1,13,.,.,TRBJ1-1,CVLRALMNTEAFF,TGTGTCCTACGGGCGTTAATGAACACTGAAGCTTTCTTT
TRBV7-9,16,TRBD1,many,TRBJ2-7,CASSLAGRTGMYEQYF,TGTGCCAGCAGCTTAGCGGGGCGGACAGGGATGTACGAGCAGTACTTC
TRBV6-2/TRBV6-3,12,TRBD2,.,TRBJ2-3,CASTRDYWRQYF,TGTGCCAGCACCCGGGACTATTGGCGGCAGTATTTT
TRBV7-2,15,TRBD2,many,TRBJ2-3,CASSSTSGRTDTQYF,TGTGCCAGCAGCTCGACTAGCGGCCGCACAGATACGCAGTATTTT
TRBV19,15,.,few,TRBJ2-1,CASSLSRWAANEQFF,TGTGCCAGTAGTCTCTCCCGTTGGGCGGCCAATGAGCAGTTCTTC
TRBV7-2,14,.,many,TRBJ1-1,CASSPSSGDTEAFF,TGTGCCAGCAGCCCCTCATCGGGGGACACTGAAGCTTTCTTT
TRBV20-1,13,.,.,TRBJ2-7,CSAIPGQRYEQYF,TGCAGTGCTATTCCCGGACAGCGCTACGAGCAGTACTTC
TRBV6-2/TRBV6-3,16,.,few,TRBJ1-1,CASSMHVGDMNTEAFF,TGTGCCAGCAGTATGCACGTGGGTGACATGAACACTGAAGCTTTCTTT
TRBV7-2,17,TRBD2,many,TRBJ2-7,CASSFRRTSGFPYEQYF,TGTGCCAGCAGCTTCAGACGGACTAGCGGTTTTCCCTACGAGCAGTACTTC
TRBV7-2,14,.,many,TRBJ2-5,CASRRSGQKETQYF,TGTGCCAGCAGACGCTCCGGACAGAAAGAGACCCAGTACTTC
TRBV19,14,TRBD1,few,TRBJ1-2,CASTPGQGVFGYTF,TGTGCCAGTACCCCGGGACAGGGTGTTTTCGGCTACACCTTC
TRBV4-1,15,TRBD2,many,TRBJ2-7,CASSQDMASGWGQYF,TGCGCCAGCAGCCAAGATATGGCTAGCGGGTGGGGGCAGTACTTC
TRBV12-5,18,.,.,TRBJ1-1,CASGLVLGISSMNTEAFF,TGTGCTAGTGGTTTGGTACTTGGGATCAGCTCGATGAATACTGAAGCTTTCTTT
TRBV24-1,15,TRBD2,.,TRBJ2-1,CATSDFAGVQDEQFF,TGTGCCACCAGTGATTTCGCGGGAGTTCAGGATGAGCAGTTCTTC
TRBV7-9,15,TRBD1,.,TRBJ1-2,CASSGDRAANYGYTF,TGTGCCAGCAGCGGGGACAGGGCAGCTAACTATGGCTACACCTTC
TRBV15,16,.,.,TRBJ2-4,CATSRGLGLAKNIQYF,TGTGCCACCAGCAGAGGACTAGGACTCGCCAAAAACATTCAGTACTTC
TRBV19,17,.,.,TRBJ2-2,CASTSTRTTTFTGELFF,TGTGCCAGTACCTCTACCCGTACAACTACCTTCACCGGGGAGCTGTTTTTT
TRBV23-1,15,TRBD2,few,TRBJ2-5,CASSPAEGGQETQYF,TGCGCCAGCAGTCCCGCTGAGGGAGGGCAAGAGACCCAGTACTTC
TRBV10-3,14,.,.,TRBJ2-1,CAISESTRGNEQFF,TGTGCCATCAGTGAGTCGACAAGGGGTAATGAGCAGTTCTTC
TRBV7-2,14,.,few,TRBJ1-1,CASSLAVGRAEAFF,TGTGCCAGCAGCTTAGCAGTGGGAAGGGCTGAAGCTTTCTTT
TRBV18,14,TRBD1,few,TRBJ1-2,CASSPGQAEYGYTF,TGTGCCAGCTCACCGGGACAGGCAGAATATGGCTACACCTTC
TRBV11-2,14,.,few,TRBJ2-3,CASSFVLPPDTQYF,TGTGCCAGCAGCTTCGTACTACCGCCGGATACGCAGTATTTT
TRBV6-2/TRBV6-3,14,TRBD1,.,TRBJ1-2,CASSESQGARGYTF,TGTGCCAGCAGCGAGTCTCAGGGGGCCCGGGGCTACACCTTC
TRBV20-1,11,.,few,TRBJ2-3,CSATITDTQYF,TGCAGTGCTACAATCACAGATACGCAGTATTTT
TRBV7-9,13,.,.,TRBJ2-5,CASSFLRQETQYF,TGTGCCAGCAGCTTCCTTCGGCAAGAGACCCAGTACTTC
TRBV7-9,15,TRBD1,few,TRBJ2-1,CASSLTDRFYNEQFF,TGTGCCAGCAGCTTAACGGACAGGTTCTACAATGAGCAGTTCTTC
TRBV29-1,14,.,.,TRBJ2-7,CSASRTAFLGEQYF,TGCAGCGCCTCCCGGACAGCCTTTTTAGGCGAGCAGTACTTC
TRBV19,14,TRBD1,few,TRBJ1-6,CASRGGQNNSPLHF,TGTGCCAGTAGGGGGGGACAGAATAATTCACCCCTCCACTTT
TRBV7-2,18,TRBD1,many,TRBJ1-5,CASSLGAGGGYSNQPQHF,TGTGCCAGCAGCTTAGGGGCAGGGGGGGGGTATAGCAATCAGCCCCAGCATTTT
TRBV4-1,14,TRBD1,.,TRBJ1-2,CASSRQGEGYGYTF,TGCGCCAGCAGCCGACAGGGGGAGGGATATGGCTACACCTTC
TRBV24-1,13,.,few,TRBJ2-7,CATSDLNTYEQYF,TGTGCCACCAGTGATTTGAACACCTACGAGCAGTACTTC
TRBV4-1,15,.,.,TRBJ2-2,CASSQEGPVAGELFF,TGCGCCAGCAGCCAAGAGGGGCCGGTCGCCGGGGAGCTGTTTTTT
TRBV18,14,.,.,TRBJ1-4,CASSPHPVNEKLFF,TGTGCCAGCTCACCGCACCCCGTTAATGAAAAACTGTTTTTT
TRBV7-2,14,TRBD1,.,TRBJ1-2,CASSGGQGAYGYTF,TGTGCCAGCAGCGGGGGACAGGGGGCATATGGCTACACCTTC
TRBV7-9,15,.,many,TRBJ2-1,CASKRSPGAYNEQFF,TGTGCCAGCAAACGATCCCCAGGGGCTTACAATGAGCAGTTCTTC
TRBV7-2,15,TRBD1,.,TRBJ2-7,CASSTRRTGEYEQYF,TGTGCCAGCAGCACCAGACGGACAGGGGAGTACGAGCAGTACTTC
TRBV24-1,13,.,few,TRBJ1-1,CATSDWGGTEAFF,TGTGCCACCAGTGATTGGGGAGGCACTGAAGCTTTCTTT
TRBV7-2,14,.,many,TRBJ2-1,CASSRQSSVNEQFF,TGTGCCAGCAGCCGACAGTCAAGTGTGAATGAGCAGTTCTTC
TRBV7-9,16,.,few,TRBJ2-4,CASSLAPILAKNIQYF,TGTGCCAGCAGCTTAGCCCCGATACTAGCCAAAAACATTCAGTACTTC
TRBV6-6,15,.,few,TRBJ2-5,CASSYSNGEGETQYF,TGTGCCAGCAGTTACTCGAACGGAGAGGGAGAGACCCAGTACTTC
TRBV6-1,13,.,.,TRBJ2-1,CASRGNGKNEQFF,TGTGCCAGCAGGGGGAACGGGAAGAATGAGCAGTTCTTC
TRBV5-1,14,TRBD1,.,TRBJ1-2,CASSPGTEPYGYTF,TGCGCCAGCAGCCCCGGGACAGAGCCCTATGGCTACACCTTC
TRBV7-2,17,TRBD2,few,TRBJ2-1,CASSPPGTSGRAGEQFF,TGTGCCAGCAGCCCTCCCGGGACTAGCGGGAGGGCCGGTGAGCAGTTCTTC
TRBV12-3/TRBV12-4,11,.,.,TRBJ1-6,CASSLRNVLHF,TGTGCCAGCAGTTTAAGGAATGTCCTCCACTTT
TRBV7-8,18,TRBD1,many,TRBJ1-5,CASSSVRGPNYSNQPQHF,TGTGCCAGCAGCTCCGTCAGGGGGCCAAATTATAGCAATCAGCCCCAGCATTTT
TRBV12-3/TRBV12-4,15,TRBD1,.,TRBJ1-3,CASSPNRGCGNTIYF,TGTGCCAGCAGTCCAAACAGGGGTTGCGGAAACACCATATATTTT
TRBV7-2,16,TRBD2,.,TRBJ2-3,CASSTGLAGEVDTQYF,TGTGCCAGCAGCACAGGACTAGCGGGGGAAGTAGATACGCAGTATTTT
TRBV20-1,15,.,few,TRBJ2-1,CSASGDPRSYNEQFF,TGCAGTGCTAGCGGAGACCCTCGTTCCTACAATGAGCAGTTCTTC
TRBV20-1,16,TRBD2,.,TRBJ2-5,CSASGGPSGNQETQYF,TGCAGTGCTAGCGGAGGGCCTAGCGGGAACCAAGAGACCCAGTACTTC
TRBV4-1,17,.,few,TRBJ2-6,CASSQVPGATGANVLTF,TGCGCCAGCAGCCAAGTCCCGGGGGCGACTGGGGCCAACGTCCTGACTTTC